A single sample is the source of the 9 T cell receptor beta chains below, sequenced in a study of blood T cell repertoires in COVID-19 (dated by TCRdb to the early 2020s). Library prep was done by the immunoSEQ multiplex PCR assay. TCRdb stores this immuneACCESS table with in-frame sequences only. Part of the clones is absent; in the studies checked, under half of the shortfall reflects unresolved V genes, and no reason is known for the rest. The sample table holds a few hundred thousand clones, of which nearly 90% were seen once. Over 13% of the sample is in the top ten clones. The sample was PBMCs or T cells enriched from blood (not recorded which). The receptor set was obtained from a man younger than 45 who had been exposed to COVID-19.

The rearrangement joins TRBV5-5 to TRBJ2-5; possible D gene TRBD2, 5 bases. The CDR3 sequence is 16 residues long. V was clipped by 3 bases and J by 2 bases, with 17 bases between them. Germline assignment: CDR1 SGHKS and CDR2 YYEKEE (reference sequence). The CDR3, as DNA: TGTGCCAGCAGCTGGGTAGCTGGCGGCGGGCAAGAGACCCAGTACTTC. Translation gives CASSWVAGGGQETQYF.

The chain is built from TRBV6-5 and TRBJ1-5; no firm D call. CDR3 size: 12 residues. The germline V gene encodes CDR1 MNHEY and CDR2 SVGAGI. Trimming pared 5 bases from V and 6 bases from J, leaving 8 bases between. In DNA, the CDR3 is TGTGCCAGCAGTAGGGAGGGTCAGCCCCAGCATTTT. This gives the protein CASSREGQPQHF.

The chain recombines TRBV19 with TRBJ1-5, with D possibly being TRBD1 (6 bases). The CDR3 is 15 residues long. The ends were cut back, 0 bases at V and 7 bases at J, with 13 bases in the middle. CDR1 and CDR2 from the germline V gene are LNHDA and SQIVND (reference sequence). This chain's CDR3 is CASSIDLAGVQPQHF. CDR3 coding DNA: TGTGCCAGTAGTATAGATCTAGCAGGGGTACAGCCCCAGCATTTT. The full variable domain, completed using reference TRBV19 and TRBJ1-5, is DGGITQSPKYLFRKEGQNVTLSCEQNLNHDAMYWYRQDPGQGLRLIYYSQIVNDFQKGDIAEGYSVSREKKESFPLTVTSAQKNPTAFYLCASSIDLAGVQPQHFGDGTRLSIL.

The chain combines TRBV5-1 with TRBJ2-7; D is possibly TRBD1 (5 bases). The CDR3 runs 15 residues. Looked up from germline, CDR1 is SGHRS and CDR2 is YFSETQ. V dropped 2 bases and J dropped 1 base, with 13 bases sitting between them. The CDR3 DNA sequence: TGCGCCAGCAGCTTAGGCAGGGAACTTTCCTACGAGCAGTACTTC. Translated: CASSLGRELSYEQYF.

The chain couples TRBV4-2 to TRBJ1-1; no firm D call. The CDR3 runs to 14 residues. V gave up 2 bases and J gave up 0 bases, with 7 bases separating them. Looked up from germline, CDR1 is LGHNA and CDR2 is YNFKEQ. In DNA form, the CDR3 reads TGTGCCAGCAGCCAAACAGCATTGAACACTGAAGCTTTCTTT. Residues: CASSQTALNTEAFF.

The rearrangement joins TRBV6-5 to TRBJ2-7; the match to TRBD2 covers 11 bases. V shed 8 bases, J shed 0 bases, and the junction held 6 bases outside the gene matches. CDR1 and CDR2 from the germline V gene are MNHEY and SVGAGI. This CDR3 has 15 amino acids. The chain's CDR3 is CASSPSGGFSYEQYF. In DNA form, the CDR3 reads TGTGCCAGCTCCCCTAGCGGGGGGTTCTCCTACGAGCAGTACTTC.

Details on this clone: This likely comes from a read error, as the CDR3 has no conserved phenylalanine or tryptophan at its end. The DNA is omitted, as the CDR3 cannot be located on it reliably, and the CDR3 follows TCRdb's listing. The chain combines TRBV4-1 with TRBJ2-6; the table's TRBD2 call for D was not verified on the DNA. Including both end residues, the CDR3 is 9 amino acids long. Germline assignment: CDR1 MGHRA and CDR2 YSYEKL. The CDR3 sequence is CASSQDRPR.

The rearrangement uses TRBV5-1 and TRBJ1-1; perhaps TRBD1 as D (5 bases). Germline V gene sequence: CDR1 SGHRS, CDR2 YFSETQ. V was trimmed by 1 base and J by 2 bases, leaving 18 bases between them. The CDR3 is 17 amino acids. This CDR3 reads CASSLSQGASPNTEAFF. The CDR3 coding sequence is TGCGCCAGCAGCTTGAGTCAAGGGGCCTCCCCAAACACTGAAGCTTTCTTT.

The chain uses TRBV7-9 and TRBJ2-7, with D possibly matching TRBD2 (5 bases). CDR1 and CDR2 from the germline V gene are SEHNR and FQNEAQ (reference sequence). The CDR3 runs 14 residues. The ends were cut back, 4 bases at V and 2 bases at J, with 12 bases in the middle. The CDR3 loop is CASSSRTDTYEQYF. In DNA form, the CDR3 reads TGTGCCAGCAGCTCGCGGACTGATACCTACGAGCAGTACTTC.